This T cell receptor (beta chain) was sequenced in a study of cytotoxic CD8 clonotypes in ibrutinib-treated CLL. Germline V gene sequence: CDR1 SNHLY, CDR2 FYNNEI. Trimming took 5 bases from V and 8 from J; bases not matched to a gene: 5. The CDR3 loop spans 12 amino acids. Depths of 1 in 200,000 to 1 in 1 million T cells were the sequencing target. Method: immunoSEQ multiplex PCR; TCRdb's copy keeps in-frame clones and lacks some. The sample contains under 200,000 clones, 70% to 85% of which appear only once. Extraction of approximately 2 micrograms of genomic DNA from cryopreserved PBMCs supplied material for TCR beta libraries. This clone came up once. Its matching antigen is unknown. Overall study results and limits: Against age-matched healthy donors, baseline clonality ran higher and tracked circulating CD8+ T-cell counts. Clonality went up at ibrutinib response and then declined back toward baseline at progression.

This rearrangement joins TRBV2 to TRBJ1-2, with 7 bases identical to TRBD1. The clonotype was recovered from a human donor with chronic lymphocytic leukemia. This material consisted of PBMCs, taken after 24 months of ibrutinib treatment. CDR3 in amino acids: CASSRTGRGYTF. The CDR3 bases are TGTGCCAGCAGTCGGACAGGACGCGGCTACACCTTC.